This T cell receptor (beta chain) was recorded in a study of T cells in localized non-small cell lung cancer. General study findings and limits: Turning up in adjacent lung were a median approximately 58 of the top 100 tumor clones. Only one tumor region was sequenced, so heterogeneity remains possible. Higher blood T cell density went with longer overall survival.

CDR1 is SGHRS and CDR2 is YFSETQ in the germline V gene. This CDR3 spans 15 amino acids. Trimming pared 3 bases from V and 7 bases from J, leaving 19 bases between. Worth noting for this clone: Its cognate antigen is unknown.

The method was immunoSEQ multiplex PCR; TCRdb's version includes in-frame clones alone and lacks a portion of them. The data hold some 2,000 clones, with approximately 25% observed a single time. The J gene is TRBJ1-1, the V gene TRBV5-1; D might be TRBD1 (6 bases). The sample was lung tumor tissue, taken before any cancer treatment. The receptor was isolated from a woman aged 35 to 69 with stage III lung adenocarcinoma. In nucleotides, the CDR3 is TGCGCCAGCAGCTCAAACAGGGAGGTGCTCGGTGAAGCTTTCTTT. Protein: CASSSNREVLGEAFF.